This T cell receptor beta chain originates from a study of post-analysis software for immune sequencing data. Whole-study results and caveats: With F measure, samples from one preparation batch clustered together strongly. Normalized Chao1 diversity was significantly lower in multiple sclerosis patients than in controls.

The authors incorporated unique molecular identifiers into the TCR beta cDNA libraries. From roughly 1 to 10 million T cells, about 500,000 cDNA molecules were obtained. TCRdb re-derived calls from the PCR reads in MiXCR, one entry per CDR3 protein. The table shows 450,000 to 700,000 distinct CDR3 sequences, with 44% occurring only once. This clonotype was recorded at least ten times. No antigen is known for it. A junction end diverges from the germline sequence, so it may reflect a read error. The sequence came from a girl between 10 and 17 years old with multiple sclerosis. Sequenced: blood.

The CDR3 spells CASSFGRDNEQFF. CDR3 sequence (DNA): TGTGCCAGCAGCTTCGGACGAGACAATGAGCAGTTCTTC. The rearrangement links TRBV5-1 to TRBJ2-1; no definite D call. CDR1 and CDR2 from the germline V gene are SGHRS and YFSETQ. The CDR3 spans 13 residues.